This TCR beta chain was recorded in a study of blood T cell repertoires in COVID-19. Study-wide background: Samples came from the United States, Italy and Spain, spanning acute and convalescent COVID-19. PBMCs, B-cell-depleted T cells, or T cells provided the cDNA or gDNA that made up the material.

The CDR3 totals 13 residues. Germline CDR1 reads MDHEN; CDR2 reads SYDVKM. The V and J ends lost 5 bases and 9 bases, in that order; junction bases with no gene match: 4. Original processing notes: Cell counts per sample came from amplifying reference gene primers. Assay: immunoSEQ multiplex PCR; the TCRdb copy retains only in-frame clones and omits some. V and J calls and clone size are as listed in that table; D and trimming were resolved from the DNA. Altogether fewer than 120,000 clones are present, 85% to 90% being singletons, with the ten largest covering approximately 3.3%. Points on this clone: This CDR3 is also generated by other DNA sequences in the sample.

The sequence was collected from a woman between 50 and 59 years old with acute or convalescent COVID-19. What was sequenced was peripheral blood. The chain employs TRBV28 and TRBJ1-4, with TRBD1 matching 9 bases. CDR3: CASSLGTGKKLFF. The CDR3 DNA follows: TGTGCCAGCAGTCTCGGGACAGGGAAAAAACTGTTTTTT.